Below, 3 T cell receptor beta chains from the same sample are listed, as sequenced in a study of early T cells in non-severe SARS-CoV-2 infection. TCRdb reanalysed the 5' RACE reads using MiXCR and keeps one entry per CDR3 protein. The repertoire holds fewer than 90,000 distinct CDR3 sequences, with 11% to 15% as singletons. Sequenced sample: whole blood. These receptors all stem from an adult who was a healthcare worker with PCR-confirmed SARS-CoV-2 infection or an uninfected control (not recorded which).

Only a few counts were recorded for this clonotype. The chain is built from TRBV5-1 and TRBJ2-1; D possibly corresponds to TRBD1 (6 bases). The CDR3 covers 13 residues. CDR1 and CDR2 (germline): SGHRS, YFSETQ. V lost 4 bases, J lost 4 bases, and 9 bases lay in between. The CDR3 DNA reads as TGCGCCAGCAGCAATCAGGGGTACAATGAGCAGTTCTTC. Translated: CASSNQGYNEQFF.

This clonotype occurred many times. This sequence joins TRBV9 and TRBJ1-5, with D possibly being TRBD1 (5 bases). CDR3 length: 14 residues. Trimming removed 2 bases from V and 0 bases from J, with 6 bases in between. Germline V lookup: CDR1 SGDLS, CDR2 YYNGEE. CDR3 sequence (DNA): TGTGCCAGCAGCGTGGGGGGTAGCAATCAGCCCCAGCATTTT. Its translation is CASSVGGSNQPQHF. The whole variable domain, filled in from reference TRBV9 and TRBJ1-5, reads DSGVTQTPKHLITATGQRVTLRCSPRSGDLSVYWYQQSLDQGLQFLIQYYNGEERAKGNILERFSAQQFPDLHSELNLSSLELGDSALYFCASSVGGSNQPQHFGDGTRLSIL.

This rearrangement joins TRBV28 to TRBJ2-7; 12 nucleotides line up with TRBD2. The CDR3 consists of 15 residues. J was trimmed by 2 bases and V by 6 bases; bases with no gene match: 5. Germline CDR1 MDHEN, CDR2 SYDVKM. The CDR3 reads CASRSLAGGPYEQYF. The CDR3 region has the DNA TGTGCCAGCAGATCACTAGCGGGGGGCCCCTACGAGCAGTACTTC. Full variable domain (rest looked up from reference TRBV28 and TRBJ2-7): DVKVTQSSRYLVKRTGEKVFLECVQDMDHENMFWYRQDPGLGLRLIYFSYDVKMKEKGDIPEGYSVSREKKERFSLILESASTNQTSMYLCASRSLAGGPYEQYFGPGTRLTVT.